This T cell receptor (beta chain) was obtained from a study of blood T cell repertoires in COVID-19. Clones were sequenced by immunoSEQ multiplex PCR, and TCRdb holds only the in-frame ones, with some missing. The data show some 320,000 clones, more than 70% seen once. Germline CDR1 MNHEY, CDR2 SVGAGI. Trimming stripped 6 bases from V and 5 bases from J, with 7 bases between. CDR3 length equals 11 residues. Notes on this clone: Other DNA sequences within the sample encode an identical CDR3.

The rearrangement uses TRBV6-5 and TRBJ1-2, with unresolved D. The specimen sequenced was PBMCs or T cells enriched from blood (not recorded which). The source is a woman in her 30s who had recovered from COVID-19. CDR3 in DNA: TGTGCCAGCAGAAATAGTTATGGCTACACCTTC. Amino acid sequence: CASRNSYGYTF.